These T cell receptor beta chains were read from a single sample in a study of T cells in Graves' hyperthyroidism and ophthalmopathy. TCRdb re-analysed the multiplex PCR reads in MiXCR, keeping a single row per CDR3 protein. The repertoire holds 250,000 or so distinct CDR3 sequences, with around 17% as singletons. Sequenced input: blood. These receptors were taken from a young woman with Graves' ophthalmopathy. Each CDR3 is given with its conserved first and last residue. A D gene is named only where the DNA matches it firmly. Clone size appears in some rows only: once, few, many, or a class for an expanded clone.

d_call,v_call,j_call,clone_size,cdr3_nt,cdr3_aa
TRBD1,TRBV5-1,TRBJ2-7,many,TGCGCCAGCAGCTTGGGCCAGGGGGCGCGGGAGCAGTACTTC,CASSLGQGAREQYF
NA,TRBV20-1,TRBJ1-5,NA,TGCAGTGCTCGACACGAAAATCAGCCCCAGCATTTT,CSARHENQPQHF
NA,TRBV29-1,TRBJ2-1,NA,TGCAGCGTTGACACCAACTCCTACAATGAGCAGTTCTTC,CSVDTNSYNEQFF
NA,TRBV3-1,TRBJ1-6,many,TGTGCCAGCAGCCAAGAGGGAAGCTCCTATAATTCACCCCTCCACTTT,CASSQEGSSYNSPLHF
TRBD1,TRBV2,TRBJ1-2,many,TGTGCCAGCCAAGGGGGCGATGGCTACACCTTC,CASQGGDGYTF
TRBD1,TRBV20-1,TRBJ2-7,many,TGCAGTGCCCTACGACAGGGTACCTACGAGCAGTACTTC,CSALRQGTYEQYF
NA,TRBV11-3,TRBJ2-3,many,TGTGCCAGCAGCTTAGCTGAGGACAGCACAGATACGCAGTATTTT,CASSLAEDSTDTQYF
TRBD1,TRBV28,TRBJ1-6,many,TGTGCCAGCGGAAGACAGGGGACATATAATTCACCCCTCCACTTT,CASGRQGTYNSPLHF
NA,TRBV4-1,TRBJ1-1,few,TGCGCCAGCAGCCACGGTATAGGGAACTGGAACACTGAAGCTTTCTTT,CASSHGIGNWNTEAFF
NA,TRBV28,TRBJ2-7,many,TGTGCCAGCAGGACCGGGACACGGACCTACGAGCAGTACTTC,CASRTGTRTYEQYF
TRBD1,TRBV5-1,TRBJ1-2,many,TGCGCCAGCAGCTTAGGGACAGGGTTTGTCTATGGCTACACCTTC,CASSLGTGFVYGYTF
NA,TRBV29-1,TRBJ1-1,many,TGCAGCGTTGAATACCGGGCCCAGCCCGGAACTGAAGCTTTCTTT,CSVEYRAQPGTEAFF
TRBD2,TRBV28,TRBJ2-7,many,TGTGCCAGCAGTCACAGGGTTTCGGGGGGGGAGCAGTACTTC,CASSHRVSGGEQYF
TRBD2,TRBV3-1,TRBJ2-3,NA,TGTGCCAGCAGCCAAGGACTAGCGGGGGTGACAGATACGCAGTATTTT,CASSQGLAGVTDTQYF
NA,TRBV6-6,TRBJ2-1,many,TGTGCCAGCAGTTACAGAGGGGGTCCCAATGAGCAGTTCTTC,CASSYRGGPNEQFF
NA,TRBV5-1,TRBJ2-5,NA,TGCGCCAGCAATAGGGACTTCCAAGAGACCCAGTACTTC,CASNRDFQETQYF
NA,TRBV28,TRBJ2-7,few,TGTGCCTGGAGTCCATACTCACCCTACGGGACAAGGGGCTCCTACGAGCAGTACTTC,CAWSPYSPYGTRGSYEQYF
NA,TRBV29-1,TRBJ2-3,many,TGCAGCGTCCCCCCCAGGCCTGGCACAGATACGCAGTATTTT,CSVPPRPGTDTQYF
TRBD2,TRBV3-1,TRBJ2-6,many,TGTGCCAGCAGCTTACGAGGCGGGGGGCCCCCCTCTGGGGCCAACGTCCTGACTTTC,CASSLRGGGPPSGANVLTF
NA,TRBV4-1,TRBJ1-4,NA,TGCGCCAGCAGCCAACTCCCAAGAGAGTCGGAGGAAAAACTGTTTTTT,CASSQLPRESEEKLFF
NA,TRBV6-5,TRBJ2-3,many,TGTGCCAGCAGTTACTCGGCCCGCACAGATACGCAGTATTTT,CASSYSARTDTQYF
TRBD2,TRBV4-1,TRBJ2-3,NA,TGCGCCAGCAGCAAGGGACTAGCTGATACGCAGTATTTT,CASSKGLADTQYF
TRBD2,TRBV7-8,TRBJ2-1,many,TGTGCCAGCAGCACAACAGCGGGAGCCGCCCGGGAGCAGTTCTTC,CASSTTAGAAREQFF
TRBD2,TRBV10-3,TRBJ2-1,NA,TGTGCCATCAAATGGACTAGCCAATACAATGAGCAGTTCTTC,CAIKWTSQYNEQFF
TRBD1,TRBV20-1,TRBJ2-7,NA,TGCAGTGCTAGAGGCACCGGGACAGGGTTCGACGAGCAGTACTTC,CSARGTGTGFDEQYF
NA,TRBV5-1,TRBJ1-1,many,TGCGCCAGCAGCCCTGGACGGGAGGGCACTGAAGCTTTCTTT,CASSPGREGTEAFF
NA,TRBV5-1,TRBJ1-1,many,TGCGCCAGCAGCCCGTCAACCCTCAACACTGAAGCTTTCTTT,CASSPSTLNTEAFF
TRBD1,TRBV5-1,TRBJ1-5,many,TGCGCCAGCAGCTTGCGGACAGGGGACCAGCCCCAGCATTTT,CASSLRTGDQPQHF
TRBD1,TRBV30,TRBJ1-2,many,TGTGCCTGGAGAAGGGGGCGGGAAAACTATGGCTACACCTTC,CAWRRGRENYGYTF
NA,TRBV6-5,TRBJ1-1,many,TGTGCCAGCAGTTACGGGATGGGGAACACTGAAGCTTTCTTT,CASSYGMGNTEAFF
TRBD1,TRBV7-9,TRBJ2-5,few,TGTGCCAGCAGCCGGGACAGGTCACCTGAGACCCAGTACTTC,CASSRDRSPETQYF
NA,TRBV3-1,TRBJ1-2,many,TGTGCCAGCAGCCGTGACCGGATGGGTTATGGCTACACCTTC,CASSRDRMGYGYTF
NA,TRBV20-1,TRBJ2-1,few,TGCAGTGCCCCCCGGGGGACAGCGATCAATGAGCAGTTCTTC,CSAPRGTAINEQFF
TRBD2,TRBV7-2,TRBJ2-7,many,TGTGCCAGCAGCGCTAGCGGACCCTACGAGCAGTACTTC,CASSASGPYEQYF
TRBD2,TRBV29-1,TRBJ2-1,many,TGCAGCGTTACCCCCGGGACTAGAAATCGCAATGAGCAGTTCTTC,CSVTPGTRNRNEQFF
NA,TRBV18,TRBJ1-3,many,TGTGCCAGCTCAACGGGAAACACCATATATTTT,CASSTGNTIYF
NA,TRBV12-3/TRBV12-4,TRBJ1-2,NA,TGTGCCAGCACTCCAGCCGGGGCGGGTTATGGCTACACCTTC,CASTPAGAGYGYTF
NA,TRBV15,TRBJ1-5,few,TGTGCCACCAGCAGATACAGGGACCGAGGGCCCCAGCATTTT,CATSRYRDRGPQHF
TRBD2,TRBV9,TRBJ2-7,many,TGTGCCAGCAGCCCCGGGGGGGCTACCCACGAGCAGTACTTC,CASSPGGATHEQYF
NA,TRBV4-3,TRBJ2-6,NA,TGCGCCAGCAGTCAGACTGGGGCCAACGTCCTGACTTTC,CASSQTGANVLTF
NA,TRBV5-1,TRBJ1-6,NA,TGCGCCACCCGCCCCGAGAGACTCTCTTCACCCCTCCACTTT,CATRPERLSSPLHF
NA,TRBV13,TRBJ1-1,many,TGTGCCAGCAGCTTTTGGGGGAACACTGAAGCTTTCTTT,CASSFWGNTEAFF
NA,TRBV3-1,TRBJ2-1,many,TGTGCCAGCAGCCTAGGGGATGAGCAGTTCTTC,CASSLGDEQFF
NA,TRBV20-1,TRBJ2-3,many,TGCAGTGCTAGAGATCCAAGAAGTGAAGATACGCAGTATTTT,CSARDPRSEDTQYF